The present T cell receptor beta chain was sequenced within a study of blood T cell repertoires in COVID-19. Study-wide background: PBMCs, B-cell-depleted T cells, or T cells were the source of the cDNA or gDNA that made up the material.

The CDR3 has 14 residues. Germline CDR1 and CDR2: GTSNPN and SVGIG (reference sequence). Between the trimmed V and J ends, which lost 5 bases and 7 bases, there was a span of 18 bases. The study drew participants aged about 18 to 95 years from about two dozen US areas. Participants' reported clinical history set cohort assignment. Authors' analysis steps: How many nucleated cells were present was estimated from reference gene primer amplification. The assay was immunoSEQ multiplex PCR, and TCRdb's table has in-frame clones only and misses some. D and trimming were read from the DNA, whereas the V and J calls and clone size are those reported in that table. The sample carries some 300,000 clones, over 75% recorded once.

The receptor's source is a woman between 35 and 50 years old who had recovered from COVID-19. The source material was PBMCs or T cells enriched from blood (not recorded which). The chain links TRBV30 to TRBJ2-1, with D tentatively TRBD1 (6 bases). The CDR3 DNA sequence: TGTGCCTGGGCGACAGGCAAAGGGGTAAATGAGCAGTTCTTC. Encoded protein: CAWATGKGVNEQFF.